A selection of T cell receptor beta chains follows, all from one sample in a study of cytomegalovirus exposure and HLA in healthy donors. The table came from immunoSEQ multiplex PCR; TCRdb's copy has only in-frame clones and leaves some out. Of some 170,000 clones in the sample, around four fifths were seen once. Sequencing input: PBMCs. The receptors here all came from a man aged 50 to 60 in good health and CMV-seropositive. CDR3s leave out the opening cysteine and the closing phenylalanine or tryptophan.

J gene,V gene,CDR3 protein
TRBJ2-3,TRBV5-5,ASRTDRGVVHTQY
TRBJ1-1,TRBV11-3,ASSSTQNTEAF
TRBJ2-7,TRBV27,ASSLWRGAYEQY
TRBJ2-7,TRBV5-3,ARSFIAGGWYEQY
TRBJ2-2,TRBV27,ASSFLAENTGELF
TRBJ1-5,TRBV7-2,ASSSRGDQPQH
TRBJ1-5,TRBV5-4,ASSGDRGSNQPQH
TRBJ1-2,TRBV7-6,ASSPSGAQFNYGYT
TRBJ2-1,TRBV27,ASSLSGTSGSLNEQF
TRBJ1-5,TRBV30,AWSVSSFNQPQH
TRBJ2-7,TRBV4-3,ASSQGLAGGSSYEQY
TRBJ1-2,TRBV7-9,ASSLVSTAHGYT
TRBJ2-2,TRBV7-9,ASSLDRTPTGELF
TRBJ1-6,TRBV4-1,ASSQDRGLPLH
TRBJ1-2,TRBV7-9,ASSTGQGDYGYT
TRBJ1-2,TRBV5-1,ASSPGTGGGSGYT
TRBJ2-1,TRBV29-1,SVVGAAPGLVINEQF
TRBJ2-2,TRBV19,ASSKSGEAGELF
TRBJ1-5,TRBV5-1,ASSLVSGNQPQH
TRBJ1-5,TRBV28,ASKRQGDQPQH
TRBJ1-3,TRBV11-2,ASSARRQGTIGNTIY
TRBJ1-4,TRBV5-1,ASSWTGSGTNEKLF